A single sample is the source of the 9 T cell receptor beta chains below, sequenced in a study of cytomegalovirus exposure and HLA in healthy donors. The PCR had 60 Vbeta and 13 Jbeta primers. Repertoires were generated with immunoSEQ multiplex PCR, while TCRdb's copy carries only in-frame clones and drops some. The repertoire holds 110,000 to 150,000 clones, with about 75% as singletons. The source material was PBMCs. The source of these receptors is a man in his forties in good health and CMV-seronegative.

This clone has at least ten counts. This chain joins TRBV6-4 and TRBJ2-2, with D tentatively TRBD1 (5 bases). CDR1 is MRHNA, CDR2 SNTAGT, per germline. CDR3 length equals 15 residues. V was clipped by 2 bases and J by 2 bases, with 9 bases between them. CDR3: CASSDGQGNTGELFF. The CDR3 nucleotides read TGTGCCAGCAGTGACGGGCAGGGAAACACCGGGGAGCTGTTTTTT.

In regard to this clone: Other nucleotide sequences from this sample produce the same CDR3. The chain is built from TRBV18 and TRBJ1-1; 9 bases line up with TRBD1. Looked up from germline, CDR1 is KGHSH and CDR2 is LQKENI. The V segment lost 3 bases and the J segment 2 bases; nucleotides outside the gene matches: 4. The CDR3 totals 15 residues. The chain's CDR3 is CASSPRGQGNTEAFF. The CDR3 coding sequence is TGTGCCAGCTCACCGCGGGGACAGGGTAACACTGAAGCTTTCTTT. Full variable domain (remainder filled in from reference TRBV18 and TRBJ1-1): NAGVMQNPRHLVRRRGQEARLRCSPMKGHSHVYWYRQLPEEGLKFMVYLQKENIIDESGMPKERFSAEFPKEGPSILRIQQVVRGDSAAYFCASSPRGQGNTEAFFGQGTRLTVV.

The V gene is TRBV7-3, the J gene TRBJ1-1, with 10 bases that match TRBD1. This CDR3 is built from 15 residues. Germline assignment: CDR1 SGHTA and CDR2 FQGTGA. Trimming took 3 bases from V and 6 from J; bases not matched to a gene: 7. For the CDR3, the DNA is TGTGCCAGCAGCTTGACCGGGACAGGGGACCCTGAAGCTTTCTTT. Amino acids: CASSLTGTGDPEAFF.

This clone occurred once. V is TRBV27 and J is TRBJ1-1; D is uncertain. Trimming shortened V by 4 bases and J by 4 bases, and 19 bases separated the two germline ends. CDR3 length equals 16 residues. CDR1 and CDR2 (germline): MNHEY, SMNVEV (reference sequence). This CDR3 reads CASSYLWARESTEAFF. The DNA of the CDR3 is TGTGCCAGCAGTTATCTTTGGGCGCGGGAAAGCACTGAAGCTTTCTTT.

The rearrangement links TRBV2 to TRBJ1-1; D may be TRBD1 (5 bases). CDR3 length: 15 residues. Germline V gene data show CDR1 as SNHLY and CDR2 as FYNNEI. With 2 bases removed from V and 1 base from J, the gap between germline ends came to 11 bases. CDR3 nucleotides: TGTGCCAGCAGTGAAAATGGGGGGACGAACACTGAAGCTTTCTTT. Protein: CASSENGGTNTEAFF. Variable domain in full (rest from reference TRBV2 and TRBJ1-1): EPEVTQTPSHQVTQMGQEVILRCVPISNHLYFYWYRQILGQKVEFLVSFYNNEISEKSEIFDDQFSVERPDGSNFTLKIRSTKLEDSAMYFCASSENGGTNTEAFFGQGTRLTVV.

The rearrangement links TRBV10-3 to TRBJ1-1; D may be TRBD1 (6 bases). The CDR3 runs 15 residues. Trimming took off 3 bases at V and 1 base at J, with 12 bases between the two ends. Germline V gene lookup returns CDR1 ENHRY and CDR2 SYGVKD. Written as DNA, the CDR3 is TGTGCCATCAGTGACCCGACAGGAGCGAACACTGAAGCTTTCTTT. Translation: CAISDPTGANTEAFF.

The CDR3 loop reads CASRRGSNTGELFF. The CDR3 DNA is TGTGCCAGCAGAAGAGGAAGCAACACCGGGGAGCTGTTTTTT. The V gene is TRBV7-3, the J gene TRBJ2-2; D is undetermined. Trimming shortened V by 6 bases and J by 2 bases, and 10 bases separated the two germline ends. The CDR3 length is 14 residues. The germline gives CDR1 SGHTA, CDR2 FQGTGA.

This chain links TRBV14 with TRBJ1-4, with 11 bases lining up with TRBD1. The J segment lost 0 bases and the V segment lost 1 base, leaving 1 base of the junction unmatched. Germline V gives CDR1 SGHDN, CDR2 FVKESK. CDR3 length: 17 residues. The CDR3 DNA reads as TGTGCCAGCAGCCAAGGGGACAGGGGGACAACTAATGAAAAACTGTTTTTT. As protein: CASSQGDRGTTNEKLFF.

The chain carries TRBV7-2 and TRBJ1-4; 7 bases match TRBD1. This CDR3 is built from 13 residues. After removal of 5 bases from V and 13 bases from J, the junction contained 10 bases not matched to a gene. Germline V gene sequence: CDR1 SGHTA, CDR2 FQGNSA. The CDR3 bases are TGTGCCAGCAGCCGTACACAGGGGCGGACACTGTTTTTT. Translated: CASSRTQGRTLFF.